This T cell receptor beta chain was recovered during a study of cytomegalovirus exposure and HLA in healthy donors. The study ran its PCR with 60 Vbeta and 13 Jbeta primers. The protocol was immunoSEQ multiplex PCR, while the TCRdb copy is restricted to in-frame clones and leaves out a portion. The table lists 180,000 or so clones, 80% to 90% of them singletons. On this clone: The antigen remains unidentified.

Study-wide results and limits: The listing of 160 or so TCR beta chains classed them as cytomegalovirus-associated. A later analysis showed HLA-associated TCR beta chains outstripping equally common others in clonal expansion.

The sequence came from a man aged 18-30 years in good health and CMV-seropositive. Sequencing was done on a sample of PBMCs.

The CDR3 DNA reads as TGTGCCAGCAGTACAAGGGAGGGGACCGGGGAGCTGTTTTTT. Its translation: CASSTREGTGELFF. This chain connects TRBV6-5 to TRBJ2-2; 7 bases agree with TRBD2. Germline CDR1 MNHEY, CDR2 SVGAGI. The J segment lost 5 bases and the V segment lost 5 bases, leaving 5 bases of the junction unmatched. This CDR3 is 14 amino acids long.